This entry is about one T cell receptor (beta chain). Its antigen is undetermined. The entry originates in a study of cytomegalovirus exposure and HLA in healthy donors. Study at large: The 100 million to 120 million unique TCR beta sequences, from approximately 170 million T cells, were found by an earlier analysis. Study observations and caveats: Reported results showed that the classifier diagnosed cytomegalovirus status with high specificity and sensitivity.

The V gene's germline CDR1 is SEHNR and CDR2 FQNEAQ (reference sequence). This CDR3 has 15 amino acids. V lost 5 bases and J lost 2, with 14 bases in between. With 60 Vbeta and 13 Jbeta primers, the PCR was carried out. Clones were sequenced by immunoSEQ multiplex PCR, and TCRdb holds only the in-frame ones, with some missing. This sample has roughly 120,000 clones, with around 74% found just once. The clonotype originates from a woman between 45 and 60 years old in good health and CMV-seropositive. The sequenced sample consisted of PBMCs. The chain carries TRBV7-9 and TRBJ2-3, with a possible D match to TRBD2 (5 bases). The CDR3 sequence is CASSQIGLSTDTQYF. As DNA, the CDR3 is TGTGCCAGCAGCCAAATCGGACTGTCCACAGATACGCAGTATTTT. Looking up the rest from reference TRBV7-9 and TRBJ2-3 gives the full variable domain: DTGVSQNPRHKITKRGQNVTFRCDPISEHNRLYWYRQTLGQGPEFLTYFQNEAQLEKSRLLSDRFSAERPKGSFSTLEIQRTEQGDSAMYLCASSQIGLSTDTQYFGPGTRLTVL.